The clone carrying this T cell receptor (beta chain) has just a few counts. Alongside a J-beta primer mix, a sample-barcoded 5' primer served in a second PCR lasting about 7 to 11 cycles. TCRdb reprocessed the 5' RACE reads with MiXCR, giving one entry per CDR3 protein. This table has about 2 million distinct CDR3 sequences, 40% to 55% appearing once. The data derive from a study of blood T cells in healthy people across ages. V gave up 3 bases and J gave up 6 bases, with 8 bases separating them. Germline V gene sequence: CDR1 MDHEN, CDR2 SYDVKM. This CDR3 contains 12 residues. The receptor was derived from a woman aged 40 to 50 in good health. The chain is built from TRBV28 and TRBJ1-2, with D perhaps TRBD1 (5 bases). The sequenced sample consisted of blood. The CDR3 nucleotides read TGTGCCAGCAGTTTTACCAGGGATGGCTACACCTTC. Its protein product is CASSFTRDGYTF.